The next 10 T cell receptor beta chains were all read from a single sample in a study of blood T cell repertoires in COVID-19. Assay used: immunoSEQ multiplex PCR; TCRdb lists only in-frame clones, some missing. The sample lists 200,000 to 250,000 clones, 90% occurring once. The material sequenced was PBMCs or T cells enriched from blood (not recorded which). The receptors were sampled from a man aged 30-40 years who had been exposed to COVID-19.

The CDR3 nucleotides read TGTGCCTACAAGGAGGGCGGGAACACCTTC. Its protein product is CAYKEGGNTF. The gene calls are TRBV30 and TRBJ1-2, with D hard to call. The germline V and J ends were trimmed by 7 bases and 12 bases, with 15 bases remaining between them. The CDR3 is 10 residues long. Germline V lookup: CDR1 GTSNPN, CDR2 SVGIG (reference sequence). The complete variable domain, with remaining parts taken from reference TRBV30 and TRBJ1-2, reads SQTIHQWPATLVQPVGSPLSLECTVEGTSNPNLYWYRQAAGRGLQLLFYSVGIGQISSEVPQNLSASRPQDRQFILSSKKLLLSDSGFYLCAYKEGGNTFGSGTRLTVV.

V usage is TRBV4-1 and J usage is TRBJ2-5, with 8 positions matching TRBD1. Germline V gene data show CDR1 as MGHRA and CDR2 as YSYEKL. The CDR3 runs 15 residues. The J segment lost 5 bases and the V segment lost 6 bases, leaving 11 bases of the junction unmatched. Here the CDR3 reads CASRGLAGGLETQYF. CDR3 nucleotides: TGCGCCAGCAGGGGGCTGGCAGGGGGCTTGGAGACCCAGTACTTC.

There are a few counts of this clone. V and J are TRBV6-5 and TRBJ1-2; D ambiguous. Germline V CDR1 and CDR2: MNHEY, SVGAGI. This CDR3 comprises 12 residues. The V and J ends lost 8 bases and 12 bases respectively, with 19 bases between them. CDR3 residues: CASSLGTGSHTF. CDR3 nucleotide sequence: TGTGCCAGCTCCCTGGGAACGGGAAGTCACACCTTC.

J is TRBJ2-7 and V is TRBV6-2 or TRBV6-3, with D possibly matching TRBD1 (6 bases). The CDR3 runs to 14 residues. From germline, CDR1 is MNHEY and CDR2 SVGEGT. Deletions cut 6 bases from V and 5 bases from J, with 17 bases between. The CDR3 DNA reads TGTGCCAGCAGCCAGACAGGCCGCGCGGACGAGCAGTACTTC. This codes for CASSQTGRADEQYF.

CDR3 coding DNA: TGTGCCAGCAGCTCGCGTAGCGGGGCTGGCACAGATACGCAGTATTTT. Its protein is CASSSRSGAGTDTQYF. V and J are TRBV11-3 and TRBJ2-3; 8 positions match TRBD2. CDR1 and CDR2 (germline): SGHNT, YENEEA. The CDR3 is 16 amino acids. J lost 1 base, V lost 4 bases, and 7 bases had no gene match.

This clone has a single count. The chain carries TRBV28 and TRBJ1-1; D unclear. CDR3 length: 10 residues. V lost 4 bases to trimming and J lost 6 bases, with 3 bases between them. Germline CDR1 is MDHEN and CDR2 is SYDVKM. CDR3 coding DNA: TGTGCCAGCAGTTCTGCTGAAGCTTTCTTT. Its protein product is CASSSAEAFF.

The gene calls are TRBV3-1 (or the pseudogene TRBV3-2) and TRBJ1-1; 9 nucleotides match TRBD1. The germline V gene has CDR1 LGHDT and CDR2 YNNKEL (reference sequence). The CDR3 runs 13 residues. V trimming: 6 bases; J trimming: 8 bases; junction bases outside the gene matches: 7. The CDR3 DNA is TGTGCCAGCAGATTACAGGGGGCCGGGGAAGCTTTCTTT. Protein: CASRLQGAGEAFF.

The J gene is TRBJ2-7, the V gene TRBV10-3; TRBD2 aligns across 8 bases. The ends lost 6 bases at V and 3 bases at J; junction bases unmatched: 7. Germline V gene sequence: CDR1 ENHRY, CDR2 SYGVKD. The CDR3 runs to 14 residues. CDR3 in DNA: TGTGCCATCAGGAACGGGGGGGCCGTCTACGAGCAGTACTTC. Translating it yields CAIRNGGAVYEQYF.

The chain is built from TRBV3-1 (or the pseudogene TRBV3-2) and TRBJ1-1; 10 nucleotides align to TRBD1. The V segment lost 10 bases and the J segment 11 bases; nucleotides outside the gene matches: 10. The length of the CDR3 is 12 residues. The germline V gene has CDR1 LGHDT and CDR2 YNNKEL (reference sequence). The CDR3 coding sequence is TGTGCCACCTCCCCGGGACAGGGGTGGGCTTTCTTT. The encoded protein is CATSPGQGWAFF.

The V and J genes are TRBV6-5 and TRBJ2-5, with D possibly TRBD1 on 6 matching bases. Germline CDR1 and CDR2: MNHEY and SVGAGI. This CDR3 region has 13 residues. Trimming shortened V by 5 bases and J by 5 bases, and 12 bases separated the two germline ends. CDR3 DNA sequence: TGTGCCAGCAGTACCAGGGGTATGGAGACCCAGTACTTC. It encodes CASSTRGMETQYF.